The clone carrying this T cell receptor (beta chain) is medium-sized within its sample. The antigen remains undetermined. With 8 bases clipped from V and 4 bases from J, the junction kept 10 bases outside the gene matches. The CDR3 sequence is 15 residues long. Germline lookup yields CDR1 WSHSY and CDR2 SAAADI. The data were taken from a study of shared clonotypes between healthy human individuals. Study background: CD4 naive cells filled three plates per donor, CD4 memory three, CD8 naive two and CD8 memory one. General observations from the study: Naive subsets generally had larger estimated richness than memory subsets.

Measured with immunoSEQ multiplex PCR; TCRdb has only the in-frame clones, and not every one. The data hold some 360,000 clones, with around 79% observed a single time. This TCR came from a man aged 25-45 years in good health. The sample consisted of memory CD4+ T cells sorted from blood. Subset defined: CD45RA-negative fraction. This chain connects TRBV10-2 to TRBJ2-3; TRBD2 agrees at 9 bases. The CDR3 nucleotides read TGCGCCAGCGCGGGCCCAAGCGGGAGGCCAGATACGCAGTATTTT. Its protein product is CASAGPSGRPDTQYF.